This T cell receptor beta chain was obtained from a study of CD8 T cells in ankylosing spondylitis. Notes on the study in general: A TCR beta motif of under 10 highly homologous variants appeared characteristic of ankylosing spondylitis blood. Significantly higher representation of disease-linked clones was reported for matched ankylosing spondylitis synovial fluid.

With regard to this clonotype: Its target is unknown.

MiXCR was run by TCRdb on the 5' RACE reads, yielding one entry per CDR3 protein. The sample has over 30,000 distinct CDR3 sequences, 13% seen once. The CDR3 has 15 residues. V lost 0 bases, J lost 4 bases, and 12 bases lay in between. Germline lookup yields CDR1 MNHEY and CDR2 SVGEGT. This receptor was identified in a male donor with ankylosing spondylitis. The gene calls are TRBV6-2 or TRBV6-3 and TRBJ1-1; perhaps TRBD1 as D (5 bases). The sample was synovial fluid, either unsorted or a sorted T cell fraction (not recorded which). The CDR3: CASSYSSEGSTEAFF. CDR3 DNA sequence: TGTGCCAGCAGTTACTCGAGTGAGGGGAGCACTGAAGCTTTCTTT.